The 20 T cell receptor beta chains below were found in one sample sequenced in a study of blood T cell repertoires in COVID-19. Assay: immunoSEQ multiplex PCR; the TCRdb copy retains only in-frame clones and omits some. Of about 150,000 clones listed, approximately 90% are singletons. Sequencing used peripheral blood. The receptors shown here come from a woman in her sixties or seventies with active COVID-19.

The chain has TRBV7-6 and TRBJ2-5, with TRBD2 identical over 11 bases. Looked up from germline, CDR1 is SGHVS and CDR2 is FNYEAQ. The CDR3 sequence is 16 residues long. Trimming cost V 6 bases and J 4 bases; bases outside gene matches: 10. The CDR3 region is CASRTSGIALGETQYF. The DNA for the CDR3 is TGTGCCAGCAGGACTAGCGGGATCGCGTTGGGAGAGACCCAGTACTTC.

This CDR3 reads CASSPIQGEAEAFF. The CDR3 DNA reads as TGTGCCAGCTCACCGATACAGGGGGAGGCTGAAGCTTTCTTT. The rearrangement uses TRBV18 and TRBJ1-1; 8 nucleotides match TRBD1. This CDR3 spans 14 amino acids. Germline V gives CDR1 KGHSH, CDR2 LQKENI. With V trimmed by 3 bases and J by 6 bases, 6 bases remained unmatched. The whole variable domain, remainder taken from reference TRBV18 and TRBJ1-1, is NAGVMQNPRHLVRRRGQEARLRCSPMKGHSHVYWYRQLPEEGLKFMVYLQKENIIDESGMPKERFSAEFPKEGPSILRIQQVVRGDSAAYFCASSPIQGEAEAFFGQGTRLTVV.

The V gene is TRBV9, the J gene TRBJ2-1; weak D call: TRBD2 (5 bases). Trimming shortened V by 4 bases and J by 8 bases, and 13 bases separated the two germline ends. The germline CDR1 and CDR2 sequences are SGDLS and YYNGEE. This CDR3 region has 13 residues. This chain's CDR3 is CASSRRGVDEQFF. CDR3 in DNA: TGTGCCAGCAGCCGCCGGGGAGTGGATGAGCAGTTCTTC.

V gene TRBV6-5 combines with J gene TRBJ2-7, with 7 bases aligning to TRBD2. This CDR3 has 13 amino acids. Germline V gene data show CDR1 as MNHEY and CDR2 as SVGAGI. V was pared by 6 bases and J by 4 bases, with 6 bases of the junction left unmatched. The DNA of the CDR3 is TGTGCCAGCAGGGGAGGGCTTGGGTACGAGCAGTACTTC. Residues: CASRGGLGYEQYF.

CDR3 loop: CASSLFVQNNSPLHF. Written as DNA, the CDR3 is TGTGCCAGCAGCTTGTTCGTTCAGAATAATTCACCCCTCCACTTT. The chain combines TRBV5-5 with TRBJ1-6; no clear D. CDR3 length: 15 residues. Deletions cut 1 base from V and 5 bases from J, with 10 bases between. Germline assignment: CDR1 SGHKS and CDR2 YYEKEE (reference sequence).

This chain connects TRBV18 to TRBJ1-3; tentatively, D is TRBD1 (5 bases). Germline lookup yields CDR1 KGHSH and CDR2 LQKENI. The CDR3 spans 16 residues. Trimming took off 0 bases at V and 0 bases at J, with 9 bases between the two ends. In DNA form, the CDR3 reads TGTGCCAGCTCACCACCGGGACTTCACTCTGGAAACACCATATATTTT. Encoded protein: CASSPPGLHSGNTIYF.

This chain connects TRBV5-6 to TRBJ2-1, with a weak D call TRBD2 (6 bases). Trimming took off 2 bases at V and 8 bases at J, with 11 bases between the two ends. CDR1 is SGHDT and CDR2 is YYEEEE in the germline V gene. The CDR3 loop spans 13 amino acids. CDR3 protein: CASSFQTSYEQFF. The CDR3 coding sequence is TGTGCCAGCAGCTTCCAGACTAGTTATGAGCAGTTCTTC. Full variable domain (rest looked up from reference TRBV5-6 and TRBJ2-1): DAGVTQSPTHLIKTRGQQVTLRCSPKSGHDTVSWYQQALGQGPQFIFQYYEEEERQRGNFPDRFSGHQFPNYSSELNVNALLLGDSALYLCASSFQTSYEQFFGPGTRLTVL.

This CDR3 reads CASSSGHLSYEQYF. As DNA, the CDR3 is TGTGCCAGCAGCTCGGGACATCTCTCCTACGAGCAGTACTTC. The gene calls are TRBV13 and TRBJ2-7, with TRBD1 as a possible D gene (6 bases). The V end lost 4 bases, the J end lost 0 bases, and 10 bases lay between the germline ends. This CDR3 has 14 amino acids. Germline V CDR1 and CDR2: PRHDT, FYEKMQ (reference sequence).

The J gene is TRBJ1-4, the V gene TRBV18; D is possibly TRBD1 (5 bases). Germline-derived CDR1 and CDR2 are KGHSH and LQKENI. The CDR3 length is 14 residues. The V end was cut by 3 bases, the J end by 7 bases, with 12 bases between. The CDR3, as DNA: TGTGCCAGCTCACCGAATTCTCAGGGTGAAAAACTGTTTTTT. It translates to CASSPNSQGEKLFF. The whole variable domain, remainder taken from reference TRBV18 and TRBJ1-4, is NAGVMQNPRHLVRRRGQEARLRCSPMKGHSHVYWYRQLPEEGLKFMVYLQKENIIDESGMPKERFSAEFPKEGPSILRIQQVVRGDSAAYFCASSPNSQGEKLFFGSGTQLSVL.

The V call is TRBV28, the J call TRBJ1-1; D gene unclear. Germline CDR1 and CDR2: MDHEN and SYDVKM. This CDR3 has 14 amino acids. V shed 1 base and J shed 5 bases, with 11 bases lying between them. The CDR3 reads CASSLSGELTEAFF. As DNA, the CDR3 is TGTGCCAGCAGTTTATCCGGGGAGTTGACTGAAGCTTTCTTT.

This clone has just a few counts. This chain uses TRBV12-3 or TRBV12-4 with TRBJ1-4, with D hard to call. The CDR3 runs 13 residues. Trimming removed 7 bases from V and 5 bases from J, with 11 bases in between. This CDR3 is CASTTALNEKLFF. CDR3 sequence (DNA): TGTGCCAGCACTACCGCCTTGAATGAAAAACTGTTTTTT.

V usage is TRBV9 and J usage is TRBJ2-3; D call uncertain. V was pared by 4 bases and J by 0 bases, with 6 bases between. CDR1 and CDR2 (germline): SGDLS, YYNGEE. The CDR3 consists of 13 residues. Here the CDR3 DNA reads TGTGCCAGCAGCCGCACTAGCACAGATACGCAGTATTTT. Residues: CASSRTSTDTQYF.

The J gene is TRBJ2-1, the V gene TRBV7-2; possible D gene TRBD2, 6 bases. The CDR3 covers 13 residues. V dropped 4 bases and J dropped 10 bases, with 14 bases sitting between them. The germline V gene has CDR1 SGHTA and CDR2 FQGNSA. The CDR3 coding sequence is TGTGCCAGCAGCTACGGGACTTTTGACGAGCAGTTCTTC. Translated, it gives CASSYGTFDEQFF.

The gene calls are TRBV5-4 and TRBJ1-1; D gene ambiguous. The germline V and J ends were trimmed by 6 bases and 5 bases, with 17 bases remaining between them. The CDR3 has 14 residues. CDR1 and CDR2 (germline): SGHNT, YYREEE (reference sequence). CDR3 coding DNA: TGTGCCAGCAAATTATCAGGCGGGAGGACTGAAGCTTTCTTT. Protein sequence: CASKLSGGRTEAFF.

This chain links TRBV3-1 (or the pseudogene TRBV3-2) with TRBJ2-2; a weak D match, TRBD1 (6 bases). This CDR3 region has 15 residues. CDR1 and CDR2 from the germline V gene are LGHDT and YNNKEL (reference sequence). Trimming took off 4 bases at V and 7 bases at J, with 16 bases between the two ends. CDR3 region: CASSRTRGAGGELFF. In DNA, the CDR3 is TGTGCCAGCAGCCGGACCAGGGGCGCGGGCGGGGAGCTGTTTTTT.

In its sample, this clone was seen once. This chain's CDR3 is CASSLPRRSLEQFF. CDR3 coding DNA: TGTGCCAGCAGCTTGCCGCGGCGTTCACTTGAGCAGTTCTTC. J is TRBJ2-1 and V is TRBV5-4; D ambiguous. This CDR3 has 14 residues. Trimming removed 1 base at V and 9 bases at J, with 14 bases between. Germline-derived CDR1 and CDR2 are SGHNT and YYREEE (reference sequence).

The chain has TRBV28 and TRBJ2-1, with 7 bases that match TRBD1. The CDR3 spans 15 residues. J was trimmed by 4 bases and V by 6 bases; bases with no gene match: 9. Germline V gene sequence: CDR1 MDHEN, CDR2 SYDVKM. The chain's CDR3 is CASSLGQVPYNEQFF. Here the CDR3 DNA reads TGTGCCAGCAGCCTCGGACAGGTACCTTACAATGAGCAGTTCTTC.

The chain has TRBV6-6 and TRBJ1-5, with D maybe TRBD1 (6 bases). Germline V gene data show CDR1 as MNHNY and CDR2 as SVGAGI (reference sequence). CDR3 size: 12 residues. V was cut by 5 bases and J by 7 bases, with 9 bases left in between. CDR3 region: CASSTQGQPQHF. DNA for the CDR3: TGTGCCAGCAGTACGCAGGGGCAGCCCCAGCATTTT.

The chain employs TRBV7-3 and TRBJ2-7; TRBD2 agrees at 8 bases. This CDR3 has 14 amino acids. After removal of 3 bases from V and 5 bases from J, the junction contained 6 bases not matched to a gene. Germline V CDR1 and CDR2: SGHTA, FQGTGA. The CDR3 loop reads CASSLGTRPHEQYF. DNA of the CDR3: TGTGCCAGCAGCTTGGGGACTAGGCCCCACGAGCAGTACTTC.

V is TRBV10-3 and J is TRBJ2-7; D may be TRBD1 (6 bases). The CDR3 length is 14 residues. Trimming stripped 3 bases from V and 9 bases from J, with 18 bases between. CDR1 and CDR2 (germline): ENHRY, SYGVKD. The CDR3 is CAISEVSTGFGQYF. The CDR3 nucleotides read TGTGCCATCAGTGAAGTGAGTACAGGGTTCGGGCAGTACTTC.